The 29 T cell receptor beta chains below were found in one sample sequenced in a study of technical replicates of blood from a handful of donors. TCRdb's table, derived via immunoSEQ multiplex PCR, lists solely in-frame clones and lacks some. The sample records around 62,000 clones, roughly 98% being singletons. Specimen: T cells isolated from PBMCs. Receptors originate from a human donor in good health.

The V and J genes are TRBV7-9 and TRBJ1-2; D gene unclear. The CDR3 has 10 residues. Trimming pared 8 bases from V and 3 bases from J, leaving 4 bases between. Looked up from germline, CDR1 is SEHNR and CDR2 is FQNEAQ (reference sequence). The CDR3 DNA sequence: TGTGCCAGCGCGGACTATGGCTACACCTTC. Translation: CASADYGYTF. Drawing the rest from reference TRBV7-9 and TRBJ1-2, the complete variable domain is DTGVSQNPRHKITKRGQNVTFRCDPISEHNRLYWYRQTLGQGPEFLTYFQNEAQLEKSRLLSDRFSAERPKGSFSTLEIQRTEQGDSAMYLCASADYGYTFGSGTRLTVV.

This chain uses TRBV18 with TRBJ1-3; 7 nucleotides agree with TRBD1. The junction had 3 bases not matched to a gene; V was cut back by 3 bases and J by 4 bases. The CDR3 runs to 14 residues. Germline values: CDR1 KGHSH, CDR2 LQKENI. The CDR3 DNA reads TGTGCCAGCTCACCCGACAGGGCCGGAAACACCATATATTTT. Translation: CASSPDRAGNTIYF.

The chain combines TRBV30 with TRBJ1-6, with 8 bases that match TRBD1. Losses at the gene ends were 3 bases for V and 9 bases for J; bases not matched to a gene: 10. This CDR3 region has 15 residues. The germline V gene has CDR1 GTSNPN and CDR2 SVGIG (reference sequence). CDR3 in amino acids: CAWRRQGLIFSPLHF. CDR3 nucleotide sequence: TGTGCCTGGAGAAGACAGGGGTTAATTTTTTCACCCCTCCACTTT.

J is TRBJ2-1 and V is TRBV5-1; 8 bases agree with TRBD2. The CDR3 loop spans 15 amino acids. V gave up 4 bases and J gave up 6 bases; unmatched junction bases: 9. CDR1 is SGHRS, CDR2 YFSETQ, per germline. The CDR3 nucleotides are TGCGCCAGCAGCCCGGGAGGGACGGGAGTCAATGAGCAGTTCTTC. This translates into CASSPGGTGVNEQFF.

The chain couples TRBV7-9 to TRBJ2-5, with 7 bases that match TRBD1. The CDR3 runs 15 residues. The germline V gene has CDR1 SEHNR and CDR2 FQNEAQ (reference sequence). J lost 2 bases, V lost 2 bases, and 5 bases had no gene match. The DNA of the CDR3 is TGTGCCAGCAGCTTACTGGGACAGATACAAGAGACCCAGTACTTC. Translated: CASSLLGQIQETQYF.

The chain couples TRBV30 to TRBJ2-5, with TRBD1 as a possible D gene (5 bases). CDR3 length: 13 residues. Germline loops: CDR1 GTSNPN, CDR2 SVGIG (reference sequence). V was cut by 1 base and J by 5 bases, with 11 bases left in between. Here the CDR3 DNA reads TGTGCCTGGAGTGGCCAGGGTTTCGAGACCCAGTACTTC. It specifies CAWSGQGFETQYF.

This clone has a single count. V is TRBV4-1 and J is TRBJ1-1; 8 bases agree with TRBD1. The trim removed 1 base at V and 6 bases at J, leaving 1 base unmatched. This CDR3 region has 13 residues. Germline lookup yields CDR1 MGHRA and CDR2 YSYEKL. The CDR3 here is CASSQAGGSEAFF. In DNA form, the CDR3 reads TGCGCCAGCAGCCAAGCAGGGGGCTCTGAAGCTTTCTTT.

As DNA, the CDR3 is TGTGCCAGCAGCTTAGTGAGCGGGATTGTTTACGAGCAGTACTTC. Translated, it gives CASSLVSGIVYEQYF. This chain connects TRBV7-2 to TRBJ2-7, with 7 bases matching TRBD2. Unmatched junction bases numbered 7, after V lost 1 base and J lost 4 bases. This CDR3 region has 15 residues. Germline lookup yields CDR1 SGHTA and CDR2 FQGNSA. The whole variable domain, remainder taken from reference TRBV7-2 and TRBJ2-7, is GAGVSQSPSNKVTEKGKDVELRCDPISGHTALYWYRQSLGQGLEFLIYFQGNSAPDKSGLPSDRFSAERTGGSVSTLTIQRTQQEDSAVYLCASSLVSGIVYEQYFGPGTRLTVT.

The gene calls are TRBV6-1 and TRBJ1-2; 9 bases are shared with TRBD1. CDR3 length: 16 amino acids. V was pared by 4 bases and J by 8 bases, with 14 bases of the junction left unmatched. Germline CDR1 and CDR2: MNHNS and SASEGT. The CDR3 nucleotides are TGTGCCAGCAGTGCCCAACAGGGGGCGCGTCTCCTAGGCTACACCTTC. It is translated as CASSAQQGARLLGYTF.

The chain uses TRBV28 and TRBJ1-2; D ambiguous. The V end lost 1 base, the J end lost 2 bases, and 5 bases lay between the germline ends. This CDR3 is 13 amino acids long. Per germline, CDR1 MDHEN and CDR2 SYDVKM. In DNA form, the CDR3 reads TGTGCCAGCAGTTTATCCAGGAACTATGGCTACACCTTC. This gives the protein CASSLSRNYGYTF.

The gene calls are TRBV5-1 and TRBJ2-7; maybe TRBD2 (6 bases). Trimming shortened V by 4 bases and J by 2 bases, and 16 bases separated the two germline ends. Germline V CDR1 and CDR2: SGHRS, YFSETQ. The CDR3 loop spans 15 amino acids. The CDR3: CASSVAGTPTYEQYF. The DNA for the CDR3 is TGCGCCAGCAGCGTTGCCGGGACTCCGACCTACGAGCAGTACTTC.

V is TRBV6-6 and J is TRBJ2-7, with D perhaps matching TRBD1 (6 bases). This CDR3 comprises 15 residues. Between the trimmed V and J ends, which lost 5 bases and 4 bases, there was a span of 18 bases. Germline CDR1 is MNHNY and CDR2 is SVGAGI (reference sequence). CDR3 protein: CASSEYRVQGYEQYF. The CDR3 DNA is TGTGCCAGCAGTGAGTACAGAGTCCAGGGGTACGAGCAGTACTTC.

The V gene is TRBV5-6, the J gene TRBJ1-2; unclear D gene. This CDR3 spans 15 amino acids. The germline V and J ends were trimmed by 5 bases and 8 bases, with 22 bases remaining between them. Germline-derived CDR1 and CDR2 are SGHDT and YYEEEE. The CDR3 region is CASSVRFAESGGYTF. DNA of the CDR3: TGTGCCAGCAGTGTGCGGTTTGCGGAGTCGGGAGGCTACACCTTC. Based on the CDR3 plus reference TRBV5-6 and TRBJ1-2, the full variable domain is DAGVTQSPTHLIKTRGQQVTLRCSPKSGHDTVSWYQQALGQGPQFIFQYYEEEERQRGNFPDRFSGHQFPNYSSELNVNALLLGDSALYLCASSVRFAESGGYTFGSGTRLTVV.

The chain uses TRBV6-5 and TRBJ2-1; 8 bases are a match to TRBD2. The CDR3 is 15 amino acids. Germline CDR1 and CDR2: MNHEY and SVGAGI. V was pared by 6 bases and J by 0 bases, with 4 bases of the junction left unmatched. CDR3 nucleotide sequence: TGTGCCAGCAGCTACGGGACTAGCTCCTACAATGAGCAGTTCTTC. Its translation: CASSYGTSSYNEQFF.

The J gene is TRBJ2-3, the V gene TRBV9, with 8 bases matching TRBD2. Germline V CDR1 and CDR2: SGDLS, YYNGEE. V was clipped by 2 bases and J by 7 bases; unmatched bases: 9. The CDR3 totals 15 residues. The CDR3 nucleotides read TGTGCCAGCAGCGTGATGGAGCGGGGGTTCAATACGCAGTATTTT. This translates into CASSVMERGFNTQYF.

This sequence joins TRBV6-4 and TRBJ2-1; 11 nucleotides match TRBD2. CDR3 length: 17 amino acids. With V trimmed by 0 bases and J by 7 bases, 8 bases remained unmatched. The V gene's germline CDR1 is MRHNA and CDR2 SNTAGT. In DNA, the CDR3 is TGTGCCAGCAGTGACTCGCCACTAGCGGGAGTGTCAAATGAGCAGTTCTTC. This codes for CASSDSPLAGVSNEQFF.

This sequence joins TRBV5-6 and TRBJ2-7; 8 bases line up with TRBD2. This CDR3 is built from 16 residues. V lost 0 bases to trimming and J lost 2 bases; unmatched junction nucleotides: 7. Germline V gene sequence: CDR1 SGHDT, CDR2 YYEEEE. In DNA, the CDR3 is TGTGCCAGCAGCTTGGGTGGCGGGGGGACAACCTACGAGCAGTACTTC. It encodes CASSLGGGGTTYEQYF.

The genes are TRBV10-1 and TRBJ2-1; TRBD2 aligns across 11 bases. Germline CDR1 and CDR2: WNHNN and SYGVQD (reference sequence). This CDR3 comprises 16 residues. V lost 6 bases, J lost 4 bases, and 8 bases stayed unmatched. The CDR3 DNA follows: TGCGCCAGCAGCCACGCAGGGACTAGCGGTTACAATGAGCAGTTCTTC. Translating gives CASSHAGTSGYNEQFF.

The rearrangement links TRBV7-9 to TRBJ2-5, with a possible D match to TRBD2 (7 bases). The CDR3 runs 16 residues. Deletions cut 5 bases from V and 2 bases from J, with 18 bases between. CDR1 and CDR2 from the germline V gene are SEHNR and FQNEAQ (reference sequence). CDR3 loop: CASSPLGGRVQETQYF. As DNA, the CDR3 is TGTGCCAGCAGCCCGCTAGGGGGGAGGGTTCAAGAGACCCAGTACTTC.

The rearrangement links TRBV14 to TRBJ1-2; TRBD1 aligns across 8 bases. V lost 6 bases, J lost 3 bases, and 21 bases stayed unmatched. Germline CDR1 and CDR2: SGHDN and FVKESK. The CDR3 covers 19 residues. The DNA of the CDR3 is TGTGCCAGCAGACTCGCAACAGGGGGAGTACCCATTAGCTACTATGGCTACACCTTC. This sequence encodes CASRLATGGVPISYYGYTF.

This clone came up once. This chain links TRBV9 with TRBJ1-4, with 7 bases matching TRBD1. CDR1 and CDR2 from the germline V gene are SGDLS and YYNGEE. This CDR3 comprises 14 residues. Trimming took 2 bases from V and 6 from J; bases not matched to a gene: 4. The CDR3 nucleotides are TGTGCCAGCAGCGTTTCAGGGGGAGATGAAAAACTGTTTTTT. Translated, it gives CASSVSGGDEKLFF.

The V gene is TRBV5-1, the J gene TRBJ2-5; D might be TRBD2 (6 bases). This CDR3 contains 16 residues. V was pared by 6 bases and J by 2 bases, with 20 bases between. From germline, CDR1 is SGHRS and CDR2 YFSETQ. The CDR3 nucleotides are TGCGCCAGCACGCTGCGGGGAATCGGAGCACAAGAGACCCAGTACTTC. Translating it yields CASTLRGIGAQETQYF.

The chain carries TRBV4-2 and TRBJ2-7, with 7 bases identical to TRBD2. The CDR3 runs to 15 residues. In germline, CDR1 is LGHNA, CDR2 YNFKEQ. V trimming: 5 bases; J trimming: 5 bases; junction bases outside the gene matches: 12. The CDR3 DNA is TGTGCCAGCAGCTCAAGCGGGGCCCCCACAAACGAGCAGTACTTC. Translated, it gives CASSSSGAPTNEQYF.

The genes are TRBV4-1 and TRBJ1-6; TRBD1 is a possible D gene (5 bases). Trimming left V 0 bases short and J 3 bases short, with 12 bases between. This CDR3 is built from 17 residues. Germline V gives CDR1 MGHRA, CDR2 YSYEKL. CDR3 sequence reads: CASSQDNLQGYNSPLHF. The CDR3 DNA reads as TGCGCCAGCAGCCAAGATAATTTGCAGGGCTATAATTCACCCCTCCACTTT.

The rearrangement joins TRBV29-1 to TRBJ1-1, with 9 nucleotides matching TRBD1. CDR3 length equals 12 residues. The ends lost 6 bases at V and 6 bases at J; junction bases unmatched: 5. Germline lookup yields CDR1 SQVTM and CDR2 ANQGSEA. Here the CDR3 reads CSVYRGLPEAFF. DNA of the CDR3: TGCAGCGTGTACAGGGGGCTCCCTGAAGCTTTCTTT.

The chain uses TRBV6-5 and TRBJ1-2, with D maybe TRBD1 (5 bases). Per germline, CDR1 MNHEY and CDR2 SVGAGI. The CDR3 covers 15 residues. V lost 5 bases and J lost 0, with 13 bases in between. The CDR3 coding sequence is TGTGCCAGCAGTCGACAGCCAACTCCTAACTATGGCTACACCTTC. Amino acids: CASSRQPTPNYGYTF.

The CDR3 DNA follows: TGCGCCACCCAGAAGGGGACTAGCGGGAGAAACACCGGGGAGCTGTTTTTT. This codes for CATQKGTSGRNTGELFF. This chain connects TRBV10-2 to TRBJ2-2, with TRBD2 matching over 14 bases. Germline CDR1 and CDR2: WSHSY and SAAADI. The junction had 9 bases not matched to a gene; V was cut back by 10 bases and J by 2 bases. The CDR3 has 17 residues.

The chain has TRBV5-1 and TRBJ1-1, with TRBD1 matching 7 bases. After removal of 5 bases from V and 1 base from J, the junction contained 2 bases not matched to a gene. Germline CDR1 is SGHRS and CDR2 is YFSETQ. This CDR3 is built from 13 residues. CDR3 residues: CASRNRGNTEAFF. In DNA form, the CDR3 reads TGCGCCAGCAGAAACAGGGGGAACACTGAAGCTTTCTTT.

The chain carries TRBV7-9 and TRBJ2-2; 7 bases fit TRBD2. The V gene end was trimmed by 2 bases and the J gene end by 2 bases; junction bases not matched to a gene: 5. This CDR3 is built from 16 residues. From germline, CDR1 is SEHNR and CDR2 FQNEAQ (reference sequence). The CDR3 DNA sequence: TGTGCCAGCAGCTTACTTAGCGGGCTTAACACCGGGGAGCTGTTTTTT. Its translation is CASSLLSGLNTGELFF. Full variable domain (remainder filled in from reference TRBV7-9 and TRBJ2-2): DTGVSQNPRHKITKRGQNVTFRCDPISEHNRLYWYRQTLGQGPEFLTYFQNEAQLEKSRLLSDRFSAERPKGSFSTLEIQRTEQGDSAMYLCASSLLSGLNTGELFFGEGSRLTVL.